This TCR beta chain stems from a study of T cell changes during pregnancy in multiple sclerosis. Germline trimming cut 5 bases from V and 8 bases from J; bases unmatched to any gene: 10. Germline V lookup: CDR1 SEHNR, CDR2 FQNEAQ (reference sequence). This CDR3 spans 15 amino acids. The protocol was immunoSEQ multiplex PCR, while the TCRdb copy is restricted to in-frame clones and leaves out a portion. The sample includes 30,000 to 45,000 clones, 75% to 95% seen only once; the top ten take 12%. This chain connects TRBV7-9 to TRBJ2-1, with 9 positions matching TRBD2. The sample consisted of CD8+ T cells from peripheral blood mononuclear cells, taken after pregnancy. The source is a female donor with multiple sclerosis, enrolled in a pregnancy study. CDR3 bases: TGTGCCAGCAGCGCCAGCGGGGGGAACGGGGATGAGCAGTTCTTC. Its translation is CASSASGGNGDEQFF.